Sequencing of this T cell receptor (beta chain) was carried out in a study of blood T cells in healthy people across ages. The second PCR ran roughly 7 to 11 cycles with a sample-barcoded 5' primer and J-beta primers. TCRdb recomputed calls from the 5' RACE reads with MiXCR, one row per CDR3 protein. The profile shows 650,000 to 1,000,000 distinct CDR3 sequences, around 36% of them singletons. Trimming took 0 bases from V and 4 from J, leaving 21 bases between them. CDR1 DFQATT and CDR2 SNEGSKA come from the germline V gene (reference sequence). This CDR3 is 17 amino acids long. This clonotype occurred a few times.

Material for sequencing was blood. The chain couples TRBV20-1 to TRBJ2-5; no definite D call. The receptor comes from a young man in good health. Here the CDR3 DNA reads TGCAGTGCTAGAGATCTGATGAAGAGTTCCCTTGGAGAGACCCAGTACTTC. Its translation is CSARDLMKSSLGETQYF.